One and the same sample provided the 14 T cell receptor beta chains below, sequenced in a study of beta chain features in type 1 diabetes. Points from the study as a whole: People with Type 1 diabetes carried modestly yet significantly shorter TCRB CDR3s in all four CD4+ subsets.

The investigators reverse transcribed all of the isolated RNA, so they sequenced expressed TCRB transcripts. Clones were read by immunoSEQ multiplex PCR, and TCRdb kept only the in-frame ones, dropping some. The sample gives 150,000 to 200,000 clones, about 9% of which show up once; roughly 0.72% is in the top ten. Their specific antigens are unknown. What was sequenced was central memory CD4+ T cells from blood. The receptors shown here come from a woman aged 30 to 39 with type 1 diabetes.

This chain links TRBV29-1 with TRBJ2-7, with 13 bases fitting TRBD2. In germline, CDR1 is SQVTM, CDR2 ANQGSEA. The CDR3 loop spans 15 amino acids. V lost 3 bases to trimming and J lost 6 bases; unmatched junction nucleotides: 8. CDR3 sequence reads: CSVDPGTSGISEQYF. For the CDR3, the DNA is TGCAGCGTTGATCCCGGGACTAGCGGGATCAGCGAGCAGTACTTC.

The chain couples TRBV9 to TRBJ2-2; 7 bases are a match to TRBD2. Unmatched junction bases numbered 4, after V lost 0 bases and J lost 5 bases. This CDR3 has 15 amino acids. The germline V gene has CDR1 SGDLS and CDR2 YYNGEE. CDR3 bases: TGTGCCAGCAGCGTAGCGATGGGGGGGACCGGGGAGCTGTTTTTT. It translates to CASSVAMGGTGELFF.

In DNA, the CDR3 is TGTGCCACCAGCGGACATCCCGGGGACAATACCGGGGAGCTGTTTTTT. This encodes CATSGHPGDNTGELFF. The rearrangement links TRBV15 to TRBJ2-2; TRBD1 is a possible D gene (6 bases). The CDR3 spans 16 residues. Germline V lookup: CDR1 LNHNV, CDR2 YYDKDF (reference sequence). The V end lost 5 bases, the J end lost 5 bases, and 18 bases lay between the germline ends.

In this sample, this clone turned up a few times. V usage is TRBV7-2 and J usage is TRBJ2-2; possible D gene TRBD2, 5 bases. Germline CDR1 reads SGHTA; CDR2 reads FQGNSA. The CDR3 loop spans 14 amino acids. V was cut by 5 bases and J by 7 bases, with 14 bases left in between. The CDR3 region has the DNA TGTGCCAGCAGCCCCCGGACTGGAGACGGGGAGCTGTTTTTT. Its translation is CASSPRTGDGELFF.

This clone was observed a few times. The genes are TRBV19 and TRBJ2-1, with 8 nucleotides matching TRBD2. CDR1 is LNHDA and CDR2 is SQIVND in the germline V gene (reference sequence). J was trimmed by 0 bases and V by 3 bases; bases with no gene match: 7. The CDR3 runs 17 residues. In DNA, the CDR3 is TGTGCCAGTAGTATCCTAGCGGGCGACAGCTCCTACAATGAGCAGTTCTTC. Amino acids: CASSILAGDSSYNEQFF. The full variable domain, in which reference TRBV19 and TRBJ2-1 provide the parts outside the CDR3, is DGGITQSPKYLFRKEGQNVTLSCEQNLNHDAMYWYRQDPGQGLRLIYYSQIVNDFQKGDIAEGYSVSREKKESFPLTVTSAQKNPTAFYLCASSILAGDSSYNEQFFGPGTRLTVL.

This chain joins TRBV6-6 and TRBJ2-7; D call uncertain. CDR3 length: 13 amino acids. V was pared by 6 bases and J by 5 bases, with 14 bases between. Germline CDR1 MNHNY, CDR2 SVGAGI (reference sequence). Here the CDR3 reads CASSLSRVHEQYF. CDR3 nucleotides: TGTGCCAGCAGCCTCAGCCGGGTCCACGAGCAGTACTTC.

This clone was counted only a few times. CDR3 nucleotides: TGTGCCAGCAGTGAAAGTACTACAGGTTCCGGTGGCTACACCTTC. Its protein product is CASSESTTGSGGYTF. This chain uses TRBV6-1 with TRBJ1-2, with D perhaps matching TRBD1 (5 bases). Germline CDR1 reads MNHNS; CDR2 reads SASEGT. V lost 2 bases, J lost 7 bases, and 17 bases lay in between. The CDR3 extends over 15 amino acids.

The rearrangement uses TRBV2 and TRBJ2-2; 8 bases are a match to TRBD2. J was trimmed by 6 bases and V by 7 bases; bases with no gene match: 7. Germline lookup yields CDR1 SNHLY and CDR2 FYNNEI. The CDR3 sequence is 14 residues long. The CDR3 region is CASKDSGAAGELFF. Here the CDR3 DNA reads TGTGCCAGCAAGGATAGCGGGGCCGCCGGGGAGCTGTTTTTT.

The table lists this clone with a few counts. One junction end disagrees with the germline gene, perhaps due to a read error. This chain connects TRBV6-6 to TRBJ2-1; TRBD2 agrees at 9 bases. The CDR3 spans 13 residues. The V gene's germline CDR1 is MNHNY and CDR2 SVGAGI (reference sequence). CDR3: CAISGLAGNEQFF. CDR3 coding DNA: TGTGCCATCAGTGGCCTAGCGGGGAATGAGCAGTTCTTC.

This clone was seen only a few times. The chain uses TRBV18 and TRBJ1-2; D is uncertain. The germline gives CDR1 KGHSH, CDR2 LQKENI. Between the trimmed V and J ends, which lost 0 bases and 9 bases, there was a span of 14 bases. The CDR3 is 14 amino acids. CDR3 residues: CASSPPEASESYTF. The CDR3, as DNA: TGTGCCAGCTCACCACCAGAGGCATCCGAAAGCTACACCTTC.

This clone was seen more than once but under ten times. The genes are TRBV5-4 and TRBJ2-7, with 9 nucleotides matching TRBD2. In germline, CDR1 is SGHNT, CDR2 YYREEE (reference sequence). J gave up 2 bases and V 1 base, and 4 bases lay outside the gene matches. The CDR3 consists of 15 residues. The CDR3 sequence is CASSLLSSGTYEQYF. The DNA for the CDR3 is TGTGCCAGCAGCTTGTTGTCTAGCGGGACCTACGAGCAGTACTTC.

The chain joins TRBV30 to TRBJ1-1; D not certain. Deletions cut 2 bases from V and 4 bases from J, with 5 bases between. The CDR3 spans 11 residues. CDR1 and CDR2 from the germline V gene are GTSNPN and SVGIG (reference sequence). The CDR3: CAWSLATEAFF. CDR3 coding DNA: TGTGCCTGGAGTTTGGCCACTGAAGCTTTCTTT.

In its sample, this clone was seen a few times. The chain couples TRBV27 to TRBJ2-3, with 9 bases that match TRBD1. This CDR3 contains 15 residues. V trimming: 6 bases; J trimming: 6 bases; junction bases outside the gene matches: 10. The germline V gene encodes CDR1 MNHEY and CDR2 SMNVEV (reference sequence). CDR3 protein: CASSLRDRERDTQYF. The CDR3 nucleotides are TGTGCCAGCAGCCTCCGGGACAGGGAGAGGGATACGCAGTATTTT.

V is TRBV30 and J is TRBJ1-5, with TRBD1 identical over 7 bases. The CDR3 spans 13 residues. Germline CDR1 GTSNPN, CDR2 SVGIG (reference sequence). The V and J ends lost 5 bases and 2 bases, in that order; junction bases with no gene match: 3. CDR3 residues: CAWATGRNQPQHF. The CDR3 coding sequence is TGTGCCTGGGCGACAGGGCGCAATCAGCCCCAGCATTTT. Complete variable domain (other parts from reference TRBV30 and TRBJ1-5): SQTIHQWPATLVQPVGSPLSLECTVEGTSNPNLYWYRQAAGRGLQLLFYSVGIGQISSEVPQNLSASRPQDRQFILSSKKLLLSDSGFYLCAWATGRNQPQHFGDGTRLSIL.